The subject of this entry is one TCR beta chain. The sample originates from a study of blood T cell repertoires in COVID-19. Whole-study context: COVID-19 samples from acute and convalescent phases originated in the United States, Italy and Spain. The analysed material was cDNA or gDNA that came from T cells, B-cell-depleted T cells, or PBMCs.

Methods used by the authors: Estimation of nucleated cell counts relied on the amplification of reference gene primers. Generated by immunoSEQ multiplex PCR, the TCRdb table keeps only in-frame clones and is missing some. The V and J calls and the clone size are those of that table, but D and trimming were determined from the DNA. The sample yields some 370,000 clones, about 90% seen once. V trimming: 2 bases; J trimming: 7 bases; junction bases outside the gene matches: 5. The length of the CDR3 is 14 residues. Germline V gene sequence: CDR1 MNHEY, CDR2 SVGEGT. Sequenced sample: peripheral blood. The TCR was taken from a man younger than 35 with active or convalescent COVID-19. The chain couples TRBV6-2 or TRBV6-3 to TRBJ1-1, with 9 bases aligning to TRBD1. In nucleotides, the CDR3 is TGTGCCAGCAGTTACGGGACAGGGATAGTTGAAGCTTTCTTT. The encoded protein is CASSYGTGIVEAFF.